The rows below give T cell receptor beta chains drawn from one sample of a study of blood T cell repertoires in COVID-19. Generated by immunoSEQ multiplex PCR, the TCRdb table keeps only in-frame clones and is missing some. The sample shows about 79,000 clones, 85% to 90% of them seen only once. Sequenced sample: peripheral blood. The origin of the receptors is a man aged 65 to 79 with active or convalescent COVID-19. CDR3s include the opening cysteine and the closing phenylalanine or tryptophan. D genes are given only for firm matches. Some rows mark clone size as missing; the rest say once, few, many or name a class of expanded clone.

D gene	clone size	V gene	J gene	CDR3 protein	CDR3 DNA
NA	NA	TRBV11-2	TRBJ1-1	CASSLRVNTEAFF	TGTGCCAGCAGCTTAAGAGTGAACACTGAAGCTTTCTTT
NA	NA	TRBV6-5	TRBJ1-6	CANSEGYNSPLHF	TGTGCCAACTCGGAGGGTTATAATTCACCCCTCCACTTT
TRBD1	NA	TRBV12-5	TRBJ2-1	CASEWPTGGPYNEQFF	TGTGCTAGTGAGTGGCCGACAGGGGGCCCCTACAATGAGCAGTTCTTC
TRBD1	NA	TRBV19	TRBJ1-1	CASKGQGRENTEAFF	TGTGCCAGTAAGGGACAGGGCAGGGAGAACACTGAAGCTTTCTTT
NA	few	TRBV18	TRBJ1-1	CASSTQQGVGAEAFF	TGTGCCAGCTCAACACAACAGGGAGTAGGCGCTGAAGCTTTCTTT
NA	NA	TRBV30	TRBJ1-4	CAWSVQDNEKLFF	TGTGCCTGGAGTGTACAGGATAATGAAAAACTGTTTTTT
TRBD1	NA	TRBV6-6	TRBJ2-4	CASSYSQGAKNIQYF	TGTGCCAGCAGTTACTCACAGGGGGCCAAAAACATTCAGTACTTC
NA	NA	TRBV11-3	TRBJ2-3	CASSLTAVSGDTQYF	TGTGCCAGCAGCTTAACGGCGGTTTCTGGGGATACGCAGTATTTT
NA	NA	TRBV5-8	TRBJ1-5	CASSLDVHSNQPQHF	TGTGCCAGCAGCTTGGATGTTCATAGCAATCAGCCCCAGCATTTT
TRBD1	NA	TRBV18	TRBJ2-5	CASSLRQGPETQYF	TGTGCCAGCTCACTACGACAGGGCCCAGAGACCCAGTACTTC
TRBD1	NA	TRBV10-3	TRBJ2-6	CAITAGTGFGANVLTF	TGTGCCATCACCGCAGGGACAGGGTTCGGGGCCAACGTCCTGACTTTC
NA	NA	TRBV5-1	TRBJ2-7	CASSRSSASSYEQYF	TGCGCCAGCAGCCGCTCTAGCGCCAGCTCCTACGAGCAGTACTTC
NA	once	TRBV19	TRBJ1-2	CASSTLTSSNYGYTF	TGTGCCAGTAGTACCTTGACAAGTTCTAACTATGGCTACACCTTC
NA	NA	TRBV4-2	TRBJ2-7	CASRVSGAGSYEQYF	TGTGCCAGCAGGGTCAGTGGGGCAGGCTCCTACGAGCAGTACTTC
NA	once	TRBV28	TRBJ1-5	CASSRRTGNQPQHF	TGTGCCAGCAGCCGAAGGACAGGCAATCAGCCCCAGCATTTT
TRBD1	few	TRBV6-5	TRBJ2-3	CASRDRGSTDTQYF	TGTGCCAGCAGGGACAGGGGCTCGACAGATACGCAGTATTTT
NA	NA	TRBV19	TRBJ2-2	CASRDWANTGELFF	TGTGCCAGCCGGGACTGGGCGAACACCGGGGAGCTGTTTTTT
NA	few	TRBV13	TRBJ1-1	CASSEETSFRPHTEAFF	TGTGCCAGCAGCGAGGAAACAAGTTTTCGGCCGCACACTGAAGCTTTCTTT
TRBD1	NA	TRBV19	TRBJ2-7	CASSPRGLSYEQYF	TGTGCCAGTAGTCCCAGGGGGTTATCGTACGAGCAGTACTTC
TRBD1	NA	TRBV19	TRBJ1-4	CASSAPDRGGEKLFF	TGTGCCAGTAGTGCACCGGACAGGGGAGGTGAAAAACTGTTTTTT
TRBD1	NA	TRBV5-1	TRBJ1-1	CASSLFPGTVGTEAFF	TGCGCCAGCAGCTTGTTCCCGGGGACAGTGGGCACTGAAGCTTTCTTT
NA	NA	TRBV5-4	TRBJ2-2	CASSQRRSTNTGELFF	TGTGCCAGCAGCCAAAGGAGGAGTACGAACACCGGGGAGCTGTTTTTT
TRBD2	NA	TRBV7-2	TRBJ2-3	CASSLGRDYRADTQYF	TGTGCCAGCAGCTTAGGCCGGGACTACCGCGCAGATACGCAGTATTTT
TRBD1	NA	TRBV19	TRBJ2-7	CASSMGQGVIYEQYF	TGTGCCAGTAGTATGGGACAGGGGGTTATCTACGAGCAGTACTTC
TRBD1	NA	TRBV6-5	TRBJ2-5	CASSTRTGDQETQYF	TGTGCCAGCAGTACGCGGACAGGCGATCAAGAGACCCAGTACTTC
NA	NA	TRBV7-2	TRBJ1-5	CASCCPGNSNQPQHF	TGTGCCAGCTGCTGTCCCGGGAATAGCAATCAGCCCCAGCATTTT
TRBD1	NA	TRBV12-3/TRBV12-4	TRBJ1-4	CASTWDSEKLFF	TGTGCCAGCACCTGGGACAGTGAAAAACTGTTTTTT
NA	NA	TRBV5-1	TRBJ1-5	CASSWGDGGNQPQHF	TGCGCCAGCAGCTGGGGGGACGGGGGCAATCAGCCCCAGCATTTT
NA	NA	TRBV9	TRBJ1-6	CASSLQDSYNSPLHF	TGTGCCAGCAGCCTGCAGGACTCCTATAATTCACCCCTCCACTTT
TRBD1	NA	TRBV27	TRBJ1-1	CASSSGQGAVFPAFF	TGTGCCAGCAGTTCCGGACAGGGGGCAGTTTTTCCAGCTTTCTTT
NA	NA	TRBV10-3	TRBJ2-6	CAISETGGQLISGANVLTF	TGTGCCATCAGTGAGACGGGGGGACAACTAATCTCTGGGGCCAACGTCCTGACTTTC
TRBD1	medium-sized	TRBV13	TRBJ1-2	CASSLGGTGRYGYTF	TGTGCCAGCAGCTTAGGGGGGACAGGGCGCTATGGCTACACCTTC
TRBD1	NA	TRBV28	TRBJ2-3	CASTGQGFADTQYF	TGTGCCAGCACCGGACAGGGGTTCGCAGATACGCAGTATTTT